Each of the 27 T cell receptor beta chains below was sequenced from the same sample in a study of blood T cell repertoires in COVID-19. The table came from immunoSEQ multiplex PCR; TCRdb's copy has only in-frame clones and leaves some out. The sample lists about 160,000 clones, over 80% occurring once. Material for sequencing was peripheral blood. The receptors stem from an elderly woman with active or convalescent COVID-19.

This clone was detected only a few times. J is TRBJ1-6 and V is TRBV27; no reliable D call. This CDR3 spans 15 amino acids. Germline CDR1 and CDR2: MNHEY and SMNVEV (reference sequence). V shed 5 bases and J shed 8 bases, with 16 bases lying between them. The DNA for the CDR3 is TGTGCCAGCAGTCCCGACATCAACCCATATTCACCCCTCCACTTT. The encoded protein is CASSPDINPYSPLHF.

Here the CDR3 reads CASSPTGTGDGYTF. The CDR3 coding sequence is TGTGCCAGCAGCCCCACCGGGACAGGGGATGGCTACACCTTC. The chain is built from TRBV7-8 and TRBJ1-2, with TRBD1 identical over 10 bases. In germline, CDR1 is SGHVS, CDR2 FQNEAQ. The junction had 6 bases not matched to a gene; V was cut back by 5 bases and J by 6 bases. The CDR3 has 14 amino acids.

With respect to this clone: This same CDR3 is encoded by further DNA sequences in the sample. The rearrangement joins TRBV3-1 (or the pseudogene TRBV3-2) to TRBJ1-3; weak D call: TRBD1 (5 bases). The germline V and J ends were trimmed by 1 base and 4 bases, with 5 bases remaining between them. Germline CDR1 reads LGHDT; CDR2 reads YNNKEL (reference sequence). CDR3 length: 13 amino acids. CDR3 sequence: CASSQGQGNTIYF. CDR3 in DNA: TGTGCCAGCAGCCAAGGACAGGGAAACACCATATATTTT.

This rearrangement joins TRBV19 to TRBJ1-4, with TRBD1 matching 7 bases. CDR1 LNHDA and CDR2 SQIVND come from the germline V gene (reference sequence). J lost 0 bases, V lost 4 bases, and 5 bases had no gene match. This CDR3 is 16 amino acids long. In DNA, the CDR3 is TGTGCCAGTAGTAAATGGGACAGAACAACTAATGAAAAACTGTTTTTT. Protein product: CASSKWDRTTNEKLFF.

The chain carries TRBV7-6 and TRBJ2-5; D possibly corresponds to TRBD1 (6 bases). The germline V gene encodes CDR1 SGHVS and CDR2 FNYEAQ. The CDR3 sequence is 12 residues long. The ends were cut back, 4 bases at V and 7 bases at J, with 10 bases in the middle. CDR3 nucleotides: TGTGCCAGCAGCTGGGACACGGGGACCCAGTACTTC. Translated: CASSWDTGTQYF.

CDR3 DNA: TGTGCCAGCAGTACCCAGGAACAGGGTACGAACGAGCAGTACTTC. Translating gives CASSTQEQGTNEQYF. The chain links TRBV6-5 to TRBJ2-7, with D perhaps matching TRBD1 (6 bases). The germline CDR1 and CDR2 sequences are MNHEY and SVGAGI. The V end was cut by 5 bases, the J end by 5 bases, with 19 bases between. This CDR3 is 15 amino acids long.

The chain is built from TRBV5-1 and TRBJ1-4; D ambiguous. V lost 5 bases and J 5 bases, leaving 10 bases between the germline ends. CDR1 is SGHRS and CDR2 is YFSETQ in the germline V gene. There are 13 residues in the CDR3. The DNA for the CDR3 is TGCGCCAGCAGTCAGCCGGGAAATGAAAAACTGTTTTTT. It encodes CASSQPGNEKLFF.

The chain carries TRBV5-1 and TRBJ1-2, with 7 positions matching TRBD1. The germline V gene has CDR1 SGHRS and CDR2 YFSETQ. The trim removed 3 bases at V and 1 base at J, leaving 3 bases unmatched. The length of the CDR3 is 14 residues. This CDR3 is CASSSGQLNYGYTF. The CDR3 DNA follows: TGCGCCAGCAGCTCGGGACAGCTTAACTATGGCTACACCTTC.

The genes are TRBV18 and TRBJ2-5, with TRBD1 matching over 7 bases. This CDR3 is built from 14 residues. The germline CDR1 and CDR2 sequences are KGHSH and LQKENI. V shed 4 bases and J 5 bases; nucleotides not matched to a gene: 7. DNA for the CDR3: TGTGCCAGCTCACTCGAGGGGGCCGGGGAGACCCAGTACTTC. It codes for CASSLEGAGETQYF.

This chain connects TRBV3-1 (or the pseudogene TRBV3-2) to TRBJ1-1; 9 bases align to TRBD1. V shed 1 base, J shed 4 bases, and the junction held 10 bases outside the gene matches. From germline, CDR1 is LGHDT and CDR2 YNNKEL (reference sequence). CDR3 length: 17 amino acids. The CDR3 is CASSQVLGTGRGTEAFF. The CDR3 DNA reads as TGTGCCAGCAGCCAAGTCCTCGGGACAGGGAGGGGCACTGAAGCTTTCTTT.

The V call is TRBV2, the J call TRBJ2-6, with TRBD1 matching over 7 bases. V lost 6 bases and J lost 2; bases outside the gene matches: 4. The CDR3 spans 15 residues. Germline V gene lookup returns CDR1 SNHLY and CDR2 FYNNEI. CDR3 nucleotide sequence: TGTGCCAGCAGCCTACAGGGGACTGGGGCCAACGTCCTGACTTTC. Its protein is CASSLQGTGANVLTF.

This clone was seen only once. The chain uses TRBV20-1 and TRBJ1-1; D gene uncertain. Germline CDR1 reads DFQATT; CDR2 reads SNEGSKA (reference sequence). V was clipped by 3 bases and J by 7 bases, with 6 bases between them. The CDR3 is 10 amino acids. The CDR3 DNA reads as TGCAGTGCTAGTAATAGTGAAGCTTTCTTT. Residues: CSASNSEAFF.

The chain recombines TRBV5-1 with TRBJ2-7; the D gene is possibly TRBD1 (6 bases). Trimming removed 4 bases at V and 5 bases at J, with 16 bases between. Germline CDR1 and CDR2: SGHRS and YFSETQ. This CDR3 contains 14 residues. As DNA, the CDR3 is TGCGCCAGCAGCGAACCAAACAGGGTTCACGAGCAGTACTTC. This gives the protein CASSEPNRVHEQYF.

The V call is TRBV6-2 or TRBV6-3, the J call TRBJ1-4; D not certain. Trimming cost V 0 bases and J 8 bases, with 13 bases left between them. The CDR3 extends over 15 amino acids. CDR1 and CDR2 from the germline V gene are MNHEY and SVGEGT. The CDR3 region has the DNA TGTGCCAGCAGTTACTCCGACGAGGGTGGCGAAAAACTGTTTTTT. This codes for CASSYSDEGGEKLFF.

The CDR3 DNA is TGTGCCAGCAGCTCTTTCCTGACAGGGAGCTCCTACGAGCAGTACTTC. Translation: CASSSFLTGSSYEQYF. This chain connects TRBV5-6 to TRBJ2-7; 7 bases agree with TRBD1. The CDR3 covers 16 residues. V dropped 3 bases and J dropped 0; count of bases not matched to a gene: 9. Germline lookup yields CDR1 SGHDT and CDR2 YYEEEE.

The CDR3 nucleotides read TGTGCCAGCACTTCCGGGACAGATAATCAGCCCCAGCATTTT. It codes for CASTSGTDNQPQHF. V is TRBV18 and J is TRBJ1-5; 7 nucleotides align to TRBD1. J was trimmed by 4 bases and V by 8 bases; bases with no gene match: 8. Germline assignment: CDR1 KGHSH and CDR2 LQKENI. The CDR3 covers 14 residues.

The V gene is TRBV2, the J gene TRBJ2-3; 12 bases align to TRBD2. V was clipped by 6 bases and J by 3 bases; unmatched bases: 4. The germline V gene encodes CDR1 SNHLY and CDR2 FYNNEI. The CDR3 is made up of 15 amino acids. The CDR3, as DNA: TGTGCCAGCAGGGGGGGGACTAGCGGGACAGATACGCAGTATTTT. Translation gives CASRGGTSGTDTQYF.

The DNA of the CDR3 is TGTGCCAGCTCACCACTAGCGGCGACGAACACCGGGGAGCTGTTTTTT. Translation gives CASSPLAATNTGELFF. The V gene is TRBV18, the J gene TRBJ2-2, with a possible D match to TRBD2 (6 bases). V dropped 1 base and J dropped 0 bases, with 9 bases sitting between them. The germline gives CDR1 KGHSH, CDR2 LQKENI. This CDR3 region has 16 residues.

This clone showed up just a few times. The J gene is TRBJ1-2, the V gene TRBV12-5; 10 nucleotides align to TRBD1. Looked up from germline, CDR1 is LGHNT and CDR2 is FRNRAP. Trimming removed 4 bases from V and 8 bases from J; junction bases left unmatched: 4. CDR3 length: 13 amino acids. CDR3 amino acids: CASGSRDRGGYTF. Here the CDR3 DNA reads TGTGCTAGTGGTTCCAGGGACAGGGGAGGCTACACCTTC. Full variable domain (outside the CDR3, taken from reference TRBV12-5 and TRBJ1-2): DARVTQTPRHKVTEMGQEVTMRCQPILGHNTVFWYRQTMMQGLELLAYFRNRAPLDDSGMPKDRFSAEMPDATLATLKIQPSEPRDSAVYFCASGSRDRGGYTFGSGTRLTVV.

In regard to this clone: Other DNA variants within this sample encode the same CDR3. The chain couples TRBV27 to TRBJ1-3, with 7 positions matching TRBD1. CDR1 is MNHEY, CDR2 SMNVEV, per germline (reference sequence). Losses at the gene ends were 5 bases for V and 7 bases for J; bases not matched to a gene: 5. The CDR3 totals 13 residues. Here the CDR3 reads CASSLRQGNTIYF. The DNA of the CDR3 is TGTGCCAGCAGTCTAAGACAGGGCAACACCATATATTTT.

This rearrangement joins TRBV3-1 (or the pseudogene TRBV3-2) to TRBJ1-2; 7 nucleotides line up with TRBD1. CDR3 length equals 15 residues. With 7 bases clipped from V and 6 bases from J, the junction kept 14 bases outside the gene matches. Germline V gene lookup returns CDR1 LGHDT and CDR2 YNNKEL (reference sequence). DNA for the CDR3: TGTGCCAGCACCGAAAACAGGGGAGGAGTCGATGGCTACACCTTC. Translation gives CASTENRGGVDGYTF.

The chain employs TRBV7-2 and TRBJ1-1; D remains unclear. The CDR3 consists of 14 residues. Deletions cut 1 base from V and 11 bases from J, with 17 bases between. Germline V lookup: CDR1 SGHTA, CDR2 FQGNSA. The CDR3 DNA sequence: TGTGCCAGCAGCTTAGGGCAGTCAGCGCTTGGGGCTTTCTTT. Encoded protein: CASSLGQSALGAFF.

This clone showed up just a few times. V usage is TRBV28 and J usage is TRBJ1-1; 10 bases are shared with TRBD1. CDR3 size: 12 residues. The germline V gene encodes CDR1 MDHEN and CDR2 SYDVKM. V was clipped by 3 bases and J by 11 bases; unmatched bases: 3. The chain's CDR3 is CASSFGTGVAFF. In nucleotides, the CDR3 is TGTGCCAGCAGTTTTGGGACAGGGGTGGCTTTCTTT. The entire variable domain, with the rest obtained from reference TRBV28 and TRBJ1-1, is as follows: DVKVTQSSRYLVKRTGEKVFLECVQDMDHENMFWYRQDPGLGLRLIYFSYDVKMKEKGDIPEGYSVSREKKERFSLILESASTNQTSMYLCASSFGTGVAFFGQGTRLTVV.

The chain uses TRBV29-1 and TRBJ2-5, with 7 bases that match TRBD1. Per the germline V gene, CDR1 is SQVTM and CDR2 is ANQGSEA. CDR3 length: 12 amino acids. V was clipped by 2 bases and J by 3 bases; unmatched bases: 0. The CDR3 nucleotides are TGCAGCGTTGAACAGGGGGAAGAGACCCAGTACTTC. It specifies CSVEQGEETQYF.

The chain uses TRBV7-9 and TRBJ1-1; 12 nucleotides align to TRBD1. The ends lost 6 bases at V and 1 base at J; junction bases unmatched: 9. Germline values: CDR1 SEHNR, CDR2 FQNEAQ (reference sequence). CDR3 length equals 17 residues. In DNA form, the CDR3 reads TGTGCCAGCAGACCGAGCGGGACAGGGGGCAGGAACACTGAAGCTTTCTTT. Translating gives CASRPSGTGGRNTEAFF.

This chain joins TRBV10-3 and TRBJ1-5; 11 nucleotides match TRBD1. CDR1 is ENHRY, CDR2 SYGVKD, per germline. V shed 6 bases and J 4 bases; nucleotides not matched to a gene: 5. This CDR3 has 15 amino acids. CDR3: CAIRLGQGANQPQHF. CDR3 DNA: TGTGCCATCAGGCTCGGACAGGGGGCAAATCAGCCCCAGCATTTT.

The gene calls are TRBV6-5 and TRBJ2-5; possibly TRBD1 for D (5 bases). The V end was cut by 5 bases, the J end by 2 bases, with 12 bases between. Germline assignment: CDR1 MNHEY and CDR2 SVGAGI. This CDR3 spans 14 amino acids. The CDR3 spells CASSKDNQQETQYF. CDR3 in DNA: TGTGCCAGCAGTAAGGACAACCAACAAGAGACCCAGTACTTC.